This T cell receptor (beta chain) was documented in a study of regulatory T cells in long-lasting Graves disease. The time point: newly diagnosed GD, antithyroid drugs for less than 3 months. RNA isolated from PBMCs was used to make the TCR library. Overall study results and limits: Peripheral blood was the sole material, not thyroid tissue.

Germline V CDR1 and CDR2: SGHRS, YFSETQ. V was clipped by 6 bases and J by 7 bases; unmatched bases: 9. This CDR3 contains 16 residues. With iRepertoire HTBI primers and Arm-PCR of CDR3 regions, TCR beta libraries were built. Each CDR3 protein gets one entry after TCRdb re-called the multiplex PCR reads with MiXCR. The sample has 350,000 to 550,000 distinct CDR3 sequences, 14% seen once. This clonotype was seen ten or more times. No antigen is known for it. The same sample was also used in a study of T cells in Graves' hyperthyroidism and ophthalmopathy.

The receptor was isolated from a woman between 45 and 60 years old with Graves disease. This specimen was peripheral blood mononuclear cells (PBMCs), taken at new diagnosis, from a patient treated with antithyroid drugs. V is TRBV5-1 and J is TRBJ2-1, with 14 bases aligning to TRBD2. The chain's CDR3 is CASIPGGLAGANEQFF. As DNA, the CDR3 is TGCGCCAGCATCCCAGGGGGACTAGCGGGAGCTAATGAGCAGTTCTTC.